What follows is one T cell receptor beta chain and its context. The antigen is unknown. The sample is drawn from a study of neoadjuvant anti-PD-1 for oral cavity cancer. Overall study context: Nivolumab at 3 mg/kg was mostly given biweekly, three to four doses, pre-surgery.

Trimming took 0 bases from V and 5 from J; bases not matched to a gene: 10. The CDR3 is 17 residues long. Germline values: CDR1 MGHRA, CDR2 YSYEKL. Study-level points and caveats: Non-responders to neoadjuvant nivolumab had significantly more clonal PBMC T cells than responders.

Regarding time point: after neoadjuvant nivolumab, at surgical resection. Stage II-IVA oral cavity squamous cell carcinoma was new and untreated by systemic or radiation therapy. Analysis of PBMCs was direct, with no culture step. Sequencing was performed with immunoSEQ multiplex PCR; in TCRdb, only in-frame clones are kept and a portion is missing. The sample has some 14,000 clones; approximately 77% are singletons. The receptor was isolated from a person aged 35 to 85 with oral cavity squamous cell carcinoma. The chain recombines TRBV4-1 with TRBJ2-3; 8 positions match TRBD2. The sequencing here drew on PBMCs, taken after nivolumab (anti-PD-1) treatment. Here the CDR3 DNA reads TGCGCCAGCAGCCAAGATCTTGTAGCGGGGTATGGAGATACGCAGTATTTT. This gives the protein CASSQDLVAGYGDTQYF.